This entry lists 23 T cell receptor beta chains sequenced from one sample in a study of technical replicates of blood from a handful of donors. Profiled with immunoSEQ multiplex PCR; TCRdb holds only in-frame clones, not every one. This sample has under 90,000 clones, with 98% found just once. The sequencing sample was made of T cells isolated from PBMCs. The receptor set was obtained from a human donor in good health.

CDR3 DNA sequence: TGTGCCAGCAGCAGACAGGGGAGGTCGGAGGCTTTCTTT. This gives the protein CASSRQGRSEAFF. The genes are TRBV6-1 and TRBJ1-1; 8 positions match TRBD1. Unmatched junction bases numbered 11, after V lost 6 bases and J lost 11 bases. The germline V gene has CDR1 MNHNS and CDR2 SASEGT. There are 13 residues in the CDR3.

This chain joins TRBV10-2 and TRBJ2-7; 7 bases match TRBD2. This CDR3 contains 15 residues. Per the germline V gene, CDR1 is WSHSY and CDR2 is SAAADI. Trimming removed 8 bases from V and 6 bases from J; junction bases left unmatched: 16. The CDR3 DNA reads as TGCGCCAGCGCCTTATGGGGGGGAGGCGGTGGCGAGCAGTACTTC. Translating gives CASALWGGGGGEQYF.

Here the CDR3 reads CASSQEVTGTSGVGEQFF. CDR3 coding DNA: TGTGCCAGCAGCCAAGAAGTCACCGGGACTAGCGGGGTCGGTGAGCAGTTCTTC. This chain uses TRBV4-2 with TRBJ2-1, with 13 nucleotides matching TRBD2. In germline, CDR1 is LGHNA, CDR2 YNFKEQ. V was pared by 0 bases and J by 9 bases, with 11 bases of the junction left unmatched. The CDR3 is 18 residues long.

The CDR3 bases are TGTGCCAGCAGGCCGGACAGGGAGGACTACGAGCAGTACTTC. It specifies CASRPDREDYEQYF. V usage is TRBV5-6 and J usage is TRBJ2-7, with 8 bases matching TRBD1. The germline gives CDR1 SGHDT, CDR2 YYEEEE. The V segment lost 5 bases and the J segment 3 bases; nucleotides outside the gene matches: 7. The CDR3 has 14 amino acids.

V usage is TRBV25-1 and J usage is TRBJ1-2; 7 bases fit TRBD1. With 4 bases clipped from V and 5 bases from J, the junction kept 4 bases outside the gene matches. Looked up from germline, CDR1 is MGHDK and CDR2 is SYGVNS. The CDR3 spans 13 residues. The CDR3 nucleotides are TGTGCCAGCAGTGTTGGCAGGGGGTATGGCTACACCTTC. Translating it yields CASSVGRGYGYTF.

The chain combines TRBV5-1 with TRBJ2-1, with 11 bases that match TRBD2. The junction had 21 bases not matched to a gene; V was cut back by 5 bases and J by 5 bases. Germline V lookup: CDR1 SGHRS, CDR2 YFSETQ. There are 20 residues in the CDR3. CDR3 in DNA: TGCGCCAGCAGGTTTTTTCCCCTAGCGGGAGGTTACCCCTTAAACAATGAGCAGTTCTTC. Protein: CASRFFPLAGGYPLNNEQFF.

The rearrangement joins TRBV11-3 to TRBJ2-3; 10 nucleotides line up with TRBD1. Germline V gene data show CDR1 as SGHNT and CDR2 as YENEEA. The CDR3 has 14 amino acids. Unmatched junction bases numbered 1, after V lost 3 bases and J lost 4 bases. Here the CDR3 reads CASSFGQGADTQYF. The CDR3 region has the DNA TGTGCCAGCAGCTTCGGACAGGGGGCAGATACGCAGTATTTT.

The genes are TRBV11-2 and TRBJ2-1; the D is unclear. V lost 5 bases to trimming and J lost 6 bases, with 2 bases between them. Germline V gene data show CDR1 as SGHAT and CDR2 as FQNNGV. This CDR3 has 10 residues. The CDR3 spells CASSLNEQFF. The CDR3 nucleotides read TGTGCCAGCAGCCTCAATGAGCAGTTCTTC.

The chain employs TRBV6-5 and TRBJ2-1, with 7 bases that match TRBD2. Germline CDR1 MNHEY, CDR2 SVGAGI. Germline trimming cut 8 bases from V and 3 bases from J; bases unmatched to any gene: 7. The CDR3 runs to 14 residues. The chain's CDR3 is CASQGLGYYNEQFF. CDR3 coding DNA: TGTGCCAGCCAAGGACTAGGATACTACAATGAGCAGTTCTTC.

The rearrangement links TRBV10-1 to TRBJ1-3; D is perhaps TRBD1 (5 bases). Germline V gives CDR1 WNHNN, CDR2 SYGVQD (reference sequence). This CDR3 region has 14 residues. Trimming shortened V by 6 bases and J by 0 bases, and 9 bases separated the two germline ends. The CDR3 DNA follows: TGCGCCAGCAGACCGACAGCCTCTGGAAACACCATATATTTT. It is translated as CASRPTASGNTIYF.

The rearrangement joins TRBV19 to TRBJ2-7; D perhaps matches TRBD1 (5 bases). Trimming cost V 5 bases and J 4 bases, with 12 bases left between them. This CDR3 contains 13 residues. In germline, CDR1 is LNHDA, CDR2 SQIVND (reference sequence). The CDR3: CASSATVQYEQYF. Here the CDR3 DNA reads TGTGCCAGTAGTGCGACAGTCCAATACGAGCAGTACTTC.

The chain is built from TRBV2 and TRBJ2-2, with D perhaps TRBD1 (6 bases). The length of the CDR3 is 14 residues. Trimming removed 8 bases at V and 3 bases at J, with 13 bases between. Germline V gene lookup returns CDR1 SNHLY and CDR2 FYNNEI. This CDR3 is CASRQGLYTGELFF. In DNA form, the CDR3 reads TGTGCCAGCCGGCAGGGGCTATACACCGGGGAGCTGTTTTTT.

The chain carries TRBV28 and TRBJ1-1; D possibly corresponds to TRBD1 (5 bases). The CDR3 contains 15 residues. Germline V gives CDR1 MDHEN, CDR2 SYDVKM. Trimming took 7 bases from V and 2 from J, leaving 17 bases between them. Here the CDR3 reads CASTVYLQGNTEAFF. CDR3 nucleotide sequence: TGTGCCAGCACCGTTTATCTTCAGGGTAACACTGAAGCTTTCTTT. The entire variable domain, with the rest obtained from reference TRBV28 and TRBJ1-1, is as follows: DVKVTQSSRYLVKRTGEKVFLECVQDMDHENMFWYRQDPGLGLRLIYFSYDVKMKEKGDIPEGYSVSREKKERFSLILESASTNQTSMYLCASTVYLQGNTEAFFGQGTRLTVV.

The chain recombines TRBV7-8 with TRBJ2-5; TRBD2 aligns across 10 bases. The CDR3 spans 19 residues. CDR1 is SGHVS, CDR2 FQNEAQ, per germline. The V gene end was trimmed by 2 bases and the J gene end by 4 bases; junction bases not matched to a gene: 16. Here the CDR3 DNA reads TGTGCCAGCAGCTTAAGGCGGACTAGCGGCCCGCGAACTGGAGAGACCCAGTACTTC. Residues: CASSLRRTSGPRTGETQYF.

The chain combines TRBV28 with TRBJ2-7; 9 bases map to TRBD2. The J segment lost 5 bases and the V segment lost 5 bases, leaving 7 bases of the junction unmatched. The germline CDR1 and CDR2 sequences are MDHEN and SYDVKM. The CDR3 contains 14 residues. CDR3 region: CASSTYSGSHEQYF. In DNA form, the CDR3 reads TGTGCCAGCAGTACGTATAGCGGGAGCCACGAGCAGTACTTC.

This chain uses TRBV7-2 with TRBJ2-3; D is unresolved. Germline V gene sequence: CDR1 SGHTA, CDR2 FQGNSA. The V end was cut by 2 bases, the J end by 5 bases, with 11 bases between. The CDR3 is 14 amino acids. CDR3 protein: CASSLSPLRDTQYF. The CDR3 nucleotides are TGTGCCAGCAGCTTAAGCCCACTGAGAGATACGCAGTATTTT.

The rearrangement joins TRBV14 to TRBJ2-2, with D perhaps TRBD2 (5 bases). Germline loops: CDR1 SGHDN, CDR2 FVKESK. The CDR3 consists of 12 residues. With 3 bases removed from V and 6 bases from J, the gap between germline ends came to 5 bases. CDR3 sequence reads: CASSHGAGELFF. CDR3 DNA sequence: TGTGCCAGCAGCCACGGGGCCGGGGAGCTGTTTTTT.

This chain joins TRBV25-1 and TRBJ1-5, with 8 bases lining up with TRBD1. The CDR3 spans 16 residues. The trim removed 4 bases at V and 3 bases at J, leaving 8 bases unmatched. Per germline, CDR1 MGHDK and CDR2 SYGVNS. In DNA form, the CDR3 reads TGTGCCAGCAGTGTTTACCCGACAGGGGACAATCAGCCCCAGCATTTT. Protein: CASSVYPTGDNQPQHF.

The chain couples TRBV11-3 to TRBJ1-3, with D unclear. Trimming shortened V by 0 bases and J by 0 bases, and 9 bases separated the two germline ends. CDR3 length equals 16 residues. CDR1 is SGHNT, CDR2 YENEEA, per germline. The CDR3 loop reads CASSLDRLFSGNTIYF. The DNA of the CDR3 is TGTGCCAGCAGCTTAGATCGTCTGTTCTCTGGAAACACCATATATTTT.

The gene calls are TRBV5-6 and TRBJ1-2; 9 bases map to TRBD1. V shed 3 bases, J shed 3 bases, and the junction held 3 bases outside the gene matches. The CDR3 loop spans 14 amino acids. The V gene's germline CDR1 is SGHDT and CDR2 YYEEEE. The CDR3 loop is CASSWDRADYGYTF. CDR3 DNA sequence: TGTGCCAGCAGCTGGGACAGGGCAGACTATGGCTACACCTTC.

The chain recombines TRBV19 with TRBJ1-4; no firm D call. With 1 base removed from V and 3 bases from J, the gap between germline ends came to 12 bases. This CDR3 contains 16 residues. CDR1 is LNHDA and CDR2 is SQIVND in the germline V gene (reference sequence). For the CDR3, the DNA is TGTGCCAGTAGTATAGGTCGACACCTATCTAATGAAAAACTGTTTTTT. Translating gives CASSIGRHLSNEKLFF.

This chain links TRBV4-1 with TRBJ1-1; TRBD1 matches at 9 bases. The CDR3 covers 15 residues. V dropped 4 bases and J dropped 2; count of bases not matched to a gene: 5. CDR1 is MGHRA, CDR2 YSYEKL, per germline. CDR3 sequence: CASSLGTGSNTEAFF. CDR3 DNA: TGCGCCAGCAGCCTCGGGACAGGGTCAAACACTGAAGCTTTCTTT.

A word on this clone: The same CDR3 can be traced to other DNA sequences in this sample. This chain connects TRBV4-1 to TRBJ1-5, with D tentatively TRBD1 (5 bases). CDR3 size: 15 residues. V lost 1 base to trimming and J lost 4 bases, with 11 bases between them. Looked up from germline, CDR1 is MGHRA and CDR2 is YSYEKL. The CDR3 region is CASSQGRGGNQPQHF. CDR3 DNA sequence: TGCGCCAGCAGCCAAGGAAGGGGTGGGAATCAGCCCCAGCATTTT.